This T cell receptor (beta chain) came from a study of blood T cell repertoires in COVID-19. Study overall: Italy, Spain and the United States were the sources of the convalescent and acute COVID-19 samples. From T cells, B-cell-depleted T cells, or PBMCs came the material, which was cDNA or gDNA.

The trim removed 7 bases at V and 10 bases at J, leaving 10 bases unmatched. The germline CDR1 and CDR2 sequences are SNHLY and FYNNEI. The CDR3 contains 15 residues. The repertoire was sequenced with immunoSEQ multiplex PCR; TCRdb's copy has only in-frame clones and lacks some. The data show some 200,000 clones, less than 95% seen once. It was during active infection that Seattle patients were enrolled and then longitudinally followed. This clonotype was sampled from a man aged 25-40 years with COVID-19, enrolled during active disease. The chain is built from TRBV2 and TRBJ1-6; the match to TRBD1 covers 10 bases. Sequenced material: peripheral blood. The CDR3 protein is CASNSGTGVGSPLHF. In DNA, the CDR3 is TGTGCCAGCAATTCCGGGACAGGGGTTGGGTCACCCCTCCACTTT.